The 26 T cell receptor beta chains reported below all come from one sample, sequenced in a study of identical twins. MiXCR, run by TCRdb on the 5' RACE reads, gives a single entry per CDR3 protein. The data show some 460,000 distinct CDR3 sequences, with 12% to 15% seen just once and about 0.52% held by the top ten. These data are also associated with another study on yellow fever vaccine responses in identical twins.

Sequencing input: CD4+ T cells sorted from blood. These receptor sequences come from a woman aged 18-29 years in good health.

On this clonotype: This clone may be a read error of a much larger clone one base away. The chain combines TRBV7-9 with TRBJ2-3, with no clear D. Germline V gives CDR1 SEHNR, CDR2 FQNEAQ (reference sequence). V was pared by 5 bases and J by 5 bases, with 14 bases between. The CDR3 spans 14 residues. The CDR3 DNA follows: TGTGCCAGCAGCCTGGGATTTCTCCTAGATACGCAGTATTTT. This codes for CASSLGFLLDTQYF.

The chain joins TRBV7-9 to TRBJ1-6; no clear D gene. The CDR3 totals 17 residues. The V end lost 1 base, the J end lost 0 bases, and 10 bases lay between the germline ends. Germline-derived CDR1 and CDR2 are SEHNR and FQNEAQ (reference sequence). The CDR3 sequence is CASSLEGRNSYNSPLHF. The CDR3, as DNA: TGTGCCAGCAGCTTAGAGGGCCGAAACTCCTATAATTCACCCCTCCACTTT.

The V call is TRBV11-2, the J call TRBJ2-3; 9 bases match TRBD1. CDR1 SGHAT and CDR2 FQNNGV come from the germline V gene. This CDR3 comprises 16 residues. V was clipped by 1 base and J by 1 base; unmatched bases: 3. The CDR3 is CASSLVGDRGTDTQYF. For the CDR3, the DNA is TGTGCCAGCAGCTTAGTGGGGGACAGGGGCACAGATACGCAGTATTTT.

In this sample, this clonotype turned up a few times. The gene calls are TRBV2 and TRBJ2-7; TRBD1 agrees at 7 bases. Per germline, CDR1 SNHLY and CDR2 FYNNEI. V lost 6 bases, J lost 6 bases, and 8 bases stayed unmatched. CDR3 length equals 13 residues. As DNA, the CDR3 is TGTGCCAGCAGCGGAACCGGGACAGCCGAGCAGTACTTC. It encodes CASSGTGTAEQYF.

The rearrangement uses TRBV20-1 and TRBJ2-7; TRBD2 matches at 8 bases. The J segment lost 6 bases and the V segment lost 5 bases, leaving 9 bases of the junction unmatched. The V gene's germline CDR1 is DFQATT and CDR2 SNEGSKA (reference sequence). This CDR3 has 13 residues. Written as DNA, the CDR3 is TGCAGTGCTCACGGACTGGCGGGGGGCGAGCAGTACTTC. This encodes CSAHGLAGGEQYF.

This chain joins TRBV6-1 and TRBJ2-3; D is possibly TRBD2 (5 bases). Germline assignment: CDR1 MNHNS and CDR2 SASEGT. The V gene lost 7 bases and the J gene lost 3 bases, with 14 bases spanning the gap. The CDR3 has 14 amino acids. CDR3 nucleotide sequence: TGTGCCAGCACCAGCGGTACCCCGACAGATACGCAGTATTTT. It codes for CASTSGTPTDTQYF.

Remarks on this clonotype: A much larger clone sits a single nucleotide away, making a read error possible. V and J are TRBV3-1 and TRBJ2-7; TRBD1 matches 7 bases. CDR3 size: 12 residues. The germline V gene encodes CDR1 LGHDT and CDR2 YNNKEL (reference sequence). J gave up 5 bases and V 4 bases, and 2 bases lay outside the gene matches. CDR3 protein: CASSPDRNEQYF. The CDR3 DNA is TGTGCCAGCAGCCCGGACAGGAACGAGCAGTACTTC.

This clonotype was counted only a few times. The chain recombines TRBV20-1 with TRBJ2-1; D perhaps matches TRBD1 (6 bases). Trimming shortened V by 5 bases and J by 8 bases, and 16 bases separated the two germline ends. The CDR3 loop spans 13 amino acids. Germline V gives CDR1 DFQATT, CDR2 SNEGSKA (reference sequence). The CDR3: CSAGGLMVDEQFF. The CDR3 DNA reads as TGCAGTGCTGGGGGCCTGATGGTGGATGAGCAGTTCTTC.

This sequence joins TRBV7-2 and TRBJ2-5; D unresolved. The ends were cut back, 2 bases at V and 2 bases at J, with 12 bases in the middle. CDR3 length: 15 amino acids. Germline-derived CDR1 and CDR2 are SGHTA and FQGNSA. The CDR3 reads CASSLRKGTQETQYF. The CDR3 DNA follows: TGTGCCAGCAGCTTAAGGAAGGGAACACAAGAGACCCAGTACTTC.

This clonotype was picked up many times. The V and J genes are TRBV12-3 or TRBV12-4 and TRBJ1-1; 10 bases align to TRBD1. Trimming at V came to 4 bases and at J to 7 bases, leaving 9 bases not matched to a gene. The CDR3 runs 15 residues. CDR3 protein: CASSSSGTGAFEAFF. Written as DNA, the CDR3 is TGTGCCAGCAGTTCTTCCGGGACAGGGGCCTTTGAAGCTTTCTTT.

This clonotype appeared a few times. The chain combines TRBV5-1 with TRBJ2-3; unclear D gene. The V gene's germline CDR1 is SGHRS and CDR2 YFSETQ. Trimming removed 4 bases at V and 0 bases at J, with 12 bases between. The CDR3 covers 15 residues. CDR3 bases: TGCGCCAGCAGCCTCCAATCGACAAGCACAGATACGCAGTATTTT. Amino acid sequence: CASSLQSTSTDTQYF.

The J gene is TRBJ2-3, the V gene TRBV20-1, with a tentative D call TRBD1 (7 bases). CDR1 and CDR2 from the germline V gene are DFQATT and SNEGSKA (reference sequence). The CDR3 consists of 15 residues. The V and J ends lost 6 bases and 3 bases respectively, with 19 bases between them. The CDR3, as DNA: TGCAGTGCGCGGGACAGTAGGATGGGGACAGATACGCAGTATTTT. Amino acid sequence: CSARDSRMGTDTQYF.

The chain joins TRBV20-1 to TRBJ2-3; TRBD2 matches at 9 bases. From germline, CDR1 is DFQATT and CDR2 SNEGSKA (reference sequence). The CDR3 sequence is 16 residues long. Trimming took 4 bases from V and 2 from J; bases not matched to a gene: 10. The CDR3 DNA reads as TGCAGTGCTATGCCATCGGGCGGGGGGGCCACAGATACGCAGTATTTT. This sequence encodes CSAMPSGGGATDTQYF.

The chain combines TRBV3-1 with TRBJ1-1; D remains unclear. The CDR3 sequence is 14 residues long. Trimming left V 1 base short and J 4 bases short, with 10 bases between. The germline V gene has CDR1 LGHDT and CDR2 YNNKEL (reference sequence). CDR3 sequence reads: CASSQGGYGTEAFF. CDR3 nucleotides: TGTGCCAGCAGCCAAGGGGGTTACGGCACTGAAGCTTTCTTT.

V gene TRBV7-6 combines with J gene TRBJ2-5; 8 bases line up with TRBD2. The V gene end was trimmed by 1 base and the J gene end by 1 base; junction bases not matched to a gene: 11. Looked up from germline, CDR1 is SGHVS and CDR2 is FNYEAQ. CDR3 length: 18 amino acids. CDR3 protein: CASSLGLGASGPQETQYF. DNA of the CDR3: TGTGCCAGCAGCTTAGGTTTAGGGGCTAGCGGGCCCCAAGAGACCCAGTACTTC.

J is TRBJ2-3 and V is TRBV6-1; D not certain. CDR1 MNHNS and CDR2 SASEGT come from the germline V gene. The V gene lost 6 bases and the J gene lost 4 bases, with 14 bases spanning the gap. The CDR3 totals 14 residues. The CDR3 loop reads CASSPSESSDTQYF. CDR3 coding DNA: TGTGCCAGCAGCCCCTCCGAAAGTTCAGATACGCAGTATTTT.

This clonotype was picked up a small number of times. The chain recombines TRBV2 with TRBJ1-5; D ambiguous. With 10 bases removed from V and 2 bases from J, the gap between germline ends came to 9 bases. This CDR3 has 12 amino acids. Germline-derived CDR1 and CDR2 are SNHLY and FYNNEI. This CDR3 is CAIGGGNQPQHF. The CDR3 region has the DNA TGTGCCATCGGAGGCGGCAATCAGCCCCAGCATTTT.

This chain's CDR3 is CSARDASTGELFF. CDR3 coding DNA: TGCAGTGCTAGAGATGCCTCAACCGGGGAGCTGTTTTTT. The chain carries TRBV20-1 and TRBJ2-2; D call uncertain. The germline V gene encodes CDR1 DFQATT and CDR2 SNEGSKA (reference sequence). This CDR3 is built from 13 residues. The V gene lost 0 bases and the J gene lost 5 bases, with 7 bases spanning the gap.

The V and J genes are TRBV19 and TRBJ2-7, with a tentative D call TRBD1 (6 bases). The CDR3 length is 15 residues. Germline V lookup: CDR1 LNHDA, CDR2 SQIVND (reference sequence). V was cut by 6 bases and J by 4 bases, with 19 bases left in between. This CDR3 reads CASSPSGQTSYEQYF. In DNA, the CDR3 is TGTGCCAGTAGCCCCTCCGGACAGACCTCTTACGAGCAGTACTTC.

The CDR3 sequence: CSARAMSQSVAGRGEQYF. The CDR3 coding sequence is TGCAGTGCTAGAGCAATGTCCCAGTCGGTAGCGGGTAGAGGCGAGCAGTACTTC. The V call is TRBV20-1, the J call TRBJ2-7, with TRBD2 matching 7 bases. The CDR3 has 18 amino acids. CDR1 and CDR2 (germline): DFQATT, SNEGSKA (reference sequence). The trim removed 1 base at V and 6 bases at J, leaving 21 bases unmatched.

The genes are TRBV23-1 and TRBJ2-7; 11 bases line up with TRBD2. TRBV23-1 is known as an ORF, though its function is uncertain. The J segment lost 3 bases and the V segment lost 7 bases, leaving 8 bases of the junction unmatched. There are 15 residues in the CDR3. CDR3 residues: CASTVWLAGGYEQYF. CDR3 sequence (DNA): TGCGCCAGCACCGTCTGGCTAGCGGGAGGCTACGAGCAGTACTTC.

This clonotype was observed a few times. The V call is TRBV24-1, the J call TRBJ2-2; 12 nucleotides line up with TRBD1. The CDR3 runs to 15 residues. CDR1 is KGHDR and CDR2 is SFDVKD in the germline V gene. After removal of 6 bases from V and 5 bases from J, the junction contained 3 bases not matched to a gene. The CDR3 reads CATSKGQGATGELFF. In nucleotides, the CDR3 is TGTGCCACCAGTAAGGGACAGGGGGCTACCGGGGAGCTGTTTTTT.

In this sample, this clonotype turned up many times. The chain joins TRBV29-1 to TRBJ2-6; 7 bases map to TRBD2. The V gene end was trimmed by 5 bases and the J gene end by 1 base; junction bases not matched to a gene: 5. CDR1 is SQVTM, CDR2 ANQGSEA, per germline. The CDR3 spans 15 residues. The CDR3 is CSVTTGGSGANVLTF. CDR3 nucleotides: TGCAGCGTTACCACGGGGGGTTCTGGGGCCAACGTCCTGACTTTC. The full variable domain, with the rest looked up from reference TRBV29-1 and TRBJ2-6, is SAVISQKPSRDICQRGTSLTIQCQVDSQVTMMFWYRQQPGQSLTLIATANQGSEATYESGFVIDKFPISRPNLTFSTLTVSNMSPEDSSIYLCSVTTGGSGANVLTFGAGSRLTVL.

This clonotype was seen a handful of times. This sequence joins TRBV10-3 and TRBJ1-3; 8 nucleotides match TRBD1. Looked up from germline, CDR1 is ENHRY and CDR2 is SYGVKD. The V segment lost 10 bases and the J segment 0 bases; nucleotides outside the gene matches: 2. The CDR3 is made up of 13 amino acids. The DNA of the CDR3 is TGTGCCACCACAGGGGGCTCTGGAAACACCATATATTTT. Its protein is CATTGGSGNTIYF.

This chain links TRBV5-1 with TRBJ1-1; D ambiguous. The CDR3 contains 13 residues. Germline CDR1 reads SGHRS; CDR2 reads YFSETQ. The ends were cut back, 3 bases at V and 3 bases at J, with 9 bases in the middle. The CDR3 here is CASSSEQYTEAFF. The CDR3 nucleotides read TGCGCCAGCAGCTCTGAACAGTACACTGAAGCTTTCTTT.

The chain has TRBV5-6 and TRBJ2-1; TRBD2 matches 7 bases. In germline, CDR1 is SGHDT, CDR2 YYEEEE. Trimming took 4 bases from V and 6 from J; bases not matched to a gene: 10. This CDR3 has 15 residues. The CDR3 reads CASSPQPGLVNEQFF. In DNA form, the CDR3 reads TGTGCCAGCAGCCCCCAGCCAGGACTAGTCAATGAGCAGTTCTTC.